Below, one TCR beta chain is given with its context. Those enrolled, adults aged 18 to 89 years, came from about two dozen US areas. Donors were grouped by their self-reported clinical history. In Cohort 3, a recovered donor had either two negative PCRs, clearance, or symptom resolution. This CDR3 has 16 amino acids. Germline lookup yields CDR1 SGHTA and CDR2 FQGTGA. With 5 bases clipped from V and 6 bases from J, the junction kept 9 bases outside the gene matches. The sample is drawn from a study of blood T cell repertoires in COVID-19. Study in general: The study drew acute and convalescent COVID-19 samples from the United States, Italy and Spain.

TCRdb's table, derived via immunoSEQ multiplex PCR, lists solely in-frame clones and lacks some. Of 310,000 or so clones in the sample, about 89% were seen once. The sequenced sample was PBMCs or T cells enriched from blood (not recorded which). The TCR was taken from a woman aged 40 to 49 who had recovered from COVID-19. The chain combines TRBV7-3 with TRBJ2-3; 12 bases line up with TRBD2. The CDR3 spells CASSASGRAGVDTQYF. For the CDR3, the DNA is TGTGCCAGCAGCGCTAGCGGGAGGGCGGGTGTGGATACGCAGTATTTT.